What follows are 31 T cell receptor beta chains derived from one specimen sequenced in a study of beta chain features in type 1 diabetes (dated by TCRdb to between 2018 and 2020). Summary of the overall study and its limitations: Type 1 diabetes patients showed a moderate but significant shortening of TCRB CDR3 length in all four CD4+ subsets.

The antigens of these receptors remain unknown. Library generation was performed with the immunoSEQ multiplex PCR assay. The High Capacity cDNA Reverse Transcription Kit was used to reverse transcribe all of the isolated RNA, meaning that expressed TCRB transcripts were what got sequenced. TCRdb took this table from immuneACCESS and kept in-frame rearrangements with V and J called. Such tables lack part of the clones; where checked against another copy, unresolved V genes explain under half of the gap, and the rest is unexplained. The sample table lists some 240,000 clones, roughly 16% of them with a count of one. The leading ten clones occupy approximately 0.086% of the sample. Sequencing was done on a sample of naive CD4+ T cells from blood. Per the publication, the cell subset or site label means: true naive CD4+ T cells. The origin of the receptors is a man aged 30 to 39 with type 1 diabetes.

There are a few counts of this clone. In nucleotides, the CDR3 is TGTGCCAGCAGCGCGGGGACAGGGTCAGATACGCAGTATTTT. Its translation: CASSAGTGSDTQYF. The chain has TRBV7-8 and TRBJ2-3; TRBD1 matches 9 bases. The CDR3 has 14 residues. The V gene's germline CDR1 is SGHVS and CDR2 FQNEAQ. V trimming: 5 bases; J trimming: 4 bases; junction bases outside the gene matches: 4.

This clone was counted a few times. The chain combines TRBV15 with TRBJ2-3; 10 bases match TRBD2. The CDR3 has 19 residues. Germline CDR1 reads LNHNV; CDR2 reads YYDKDF (reference sequence). V was pared by 3 bases and J by 4 bases, with 16 bases of the junction left unmatched. The CDR3 coding sequence is TGTGCCACCAGCAGCAGAGTTTGGCTAGCGGGAGATGGGTCAGATACGCAGTATTTT. It translates to CATSSRVWLAGDGSDTQYF. Full variable domain (rest looked up from reference TRBV15 and TRBJ2-3): DAMVIQNPRYQVTQFGKPVTLSCSQTLNHNVMYWYQQKSSQAPKLLFHYYDKDFNNEADTPDNFQSRRPNTSFCFLDIRSPGLGDTAMYLCATSSRVWLAGDGSDTQYFGPGTRLTVL.

The chain employs TRBV15 and TRBJ2-7; 7 nucleotides agree with TRBD2. The germline V gene has CDR1 LNHNV and CDR2 YYDKDF (reference sequence). V gave up 3 bases and J gave up 6 bases; unmatched junction bases: 8. The CDR3 runs to 14 residues. The CDR3 sequence is CATSRDQGGFEQYF. Here the CDR3 DNA reads TGTGCCACCAGCAGGGACCAGGGAGGGTTCGAGCAGTACTTC.

The V and J genes are TRBV16 and TRBJ1-1, with D perhaps TRBD1 (5 bases). This CDR3 contains 17 residues. CDR1 and CDR2 (germline): KGHSY, FQNENV. V gave up 4 bases and J gave up 4 bases, with 22 bases separating them. The CDR3: CASSPPAGRPQTTEAFF. Here the CDR3 DNA reads TGTGCCAGCAGCCCCCCGGCAGGGCGCCCACAAACCACTGAAGCTTTCTTT.

The chain carries TRBV18 and TRBJ2-2; TRBD1 matches at 8 bases. Germline CDR1 reads KGHSH; CDR2 reads LQKENI. This CDR3 comprises 15 residues. With 6 bases clipped from V and 4 bases from J, the junction kept 7 bases outside the gene matches. CDR3 in DNA: TGTGCCAGCTCTCCATGGACAGGGTCCACCGGGGAGCTGTTTTTT. Translated: CASSPWTGSTGELFF.

This clone was seen a handful of times. The genes are TRBV7-2 and TRBJ2-3; 8 bases fit TRBD1. Germline trimming cut 4 bases from V and 0 bases from J; bases unmatched to any gene: 3. Per germline, CDR1 SGHTA and CDR2 FQGNSA. This CDR3 spans 15 amino acids. The DNA of the CDR3 is TGTGCCAGCAGCTGGGGACAGGCTAGCACAGATACGCAGTATTTT. The encoded protein is CASSWGQASTDTQYF.

The V call is TRBV25-1, the J call TRBJ2-7; D is tentatively TRBD1 or TRBD2 (5 bases each). CDR1 and CDR2 (germline): MGHDK, SYGVNS. V was trimmed by 7 bases and J by 6 bases, leaving 22 bases between them. CDR3 size: 15 residues. The CDR3 spells CASKAPSGLGGEQYF. In DNA form, the CDR3 reads TGTGCCAGCAAAGCTCCCTCGGGGCTTGGCGGCGAGCAGTACTTC.

This chain joins TRBV11-2 and TRBJ2-3, with 7 positions matching TRBD1. There are 19 residues in the CDR3. Trimming took 5 bases from V and 6 from J; bases not matched to a gene: 23. CDR1 and CDR2 from the germline V gene are SGHAT and FQNNGV. The chain's CDR3 is CASSPGMIGGWGKRDTQYF. In DNA form, the CDR3 reads TGTGCCAGCAGCCCCGGAATGATAGGGGGCTGGGGGAAACGCGATACGCAGTATTTT.

The chain uses TRBV29-1 and TRBJ1-1; 7 bases line up with TRBD1. The CDR3 has 16 residues. Germline V gene data show CDR1 as SQVTM and CDR2 as ANQGSEA. J was trimmed by 5 bases and V by 4 bases; bases with no gene match: 16. CDR3 protein: CSVVRVGTGARTEAFF. CDR3 nucleotides: TGCAGCGTTGTGAGGGTCGGAACAGGGGCGCGGACTGAAGCTTTCTTT. The complete variable domain, with remaining parts taken from reference TRBV29-1 and TRBJ1-1, reads SAVISQKPSRDICQRGTSLTIQCQVDSQVTMMFWYRQQPGQSLTLIATANQGSEATYESGFVIDKFPISRPNLTFSTLTVSNMSPEDSSIYLCSVVRVGTGARTEAFFGQGTRLTVV.

This chain connects TRBV11-1 to TRBJ2-5; the D is unclear. The germline V gene encodes CDR1 SGHAT and CDR2 FQDESV (reference sequence). Trimming cost V 2 bases and J 5 bases, with 21 bases left between them. This CDR3 spans 17 amino acids. The CDR3 spells CASSLWGSPRSGETQYF. CDR3 in DNA: TGTGCCAGCAGCTTATGGGGTAGCCCACGCTCGGGTGAGACCCAGTACTTC.

The gene calls are TRBV28 and TRBJ2-3, with a tentative D call TRBD1 (5 bases). Germline V gene lookup returns CDR1 MDHEN and CDR2 SYDVKM. V was cut by 4 bases and J by 2 bases, with 13 bases left in between. This CDR3 spans 15 amino acids. CDR3 bases: TGTGCCAGCAGTTCCCCGGACACTAACACAGATACGCAGTATTTT. It translates to CASSSPDTNTDTQYF.

The V and J genes are TRBV9 and TRBJ1-2; no clear D gene. Germline V CDR1 and CDR2: SGDLS, YYNGEE. The V end was cut by 1 base, the J end by 5 bases, with 12 bases between. This CDR3 is built from 14 residues. The chain's CDR3 is CASSVTSREYGYTF. As DNA, the CDR3 is TGTGCCAGCAGCGTAACCTCCCGCGAGTATGGCTACACCTTC.

Written as DNA, the CDR3 is TGCAGTGCTCTCGCACAGGGTCAGTACTTC. The encoded protein is CSALAQGQYF. J is TRBJ2-7 and V is TRBV20-1, with D tentatively TRBD1 (6 bases). V lost 5 bases and J 10 bases, leaving 12 bases between the germline ends. Germline CDR1 DFQATT, CDR2 SNEGSKA (reference sequence). The CDR3 extends over 10 amino acids.

The rearrangement joins TRBV5-1 to TRBJ2-2; D may match TRBD1 or TRBD2 (5 bases each). V lost 6 bases, J lost 3 bases, and 12 bases lay in between. The CDR3 is made up of 14 amino acids. Germline V lookup: CDR1 SGHRS, CDR2 YFSETQ. CDR3 in amino acids: CASIQGEYTGELFF. For the CDR3, the DNA is TGCGCCAGCATCCAGGGAGAGTACACCGGGGAGCTGTTTTTT.

This clone was counted only a few times. This rearrangement joins TRBV27 to TRBJ2-7; D is tentatively TRBD1 or TRBD2 (6 bases each). The ends were cut back, 5 bases at V and 4 bases at J, with 21 bases in the middle. This CDR3 comprises 16 residues. Germline V gene sequence: CDR1 MNHEY, CDR2 SMNVEV (reference sequence). The CDR3: CASSPGVGSSSYEQYF. DNA of the CDR3: TGTGCCAGCAGTCCAGGGGTCGGGAGCAGTTCGTACGAGCAGTACTTC.

J is TRBJ2-1 and V is TRBV5-1; TRBD1 aligns across 10 bases. J was trimmed by 7 bases and V by 0 bases; bases with no gene match: 10. The CDR3 is 17 amino acids. Germline CDR1 is SGHRS and CDR2 is YFSETQ. Written as DNA, the CDR3 is TGCGCCAGCAGCTTGGACATAAGGACAGGGGGATGGAATGAGCAGTTCTTC. It translates to CASSLDIRTGGWNEQFF. The whole variable domain, remainder taken from reference TRBV5-1 and TRBJ2-1, is KAGVTQTPRYLIKTRGQQVTLSCSPISGHRSVSWYQQTPGQGLQFLFEYFSETQRNKGNFPGRFSGRQFSNSRSEMNVSTLELGDSALYLCASSLDIRTGGWNEQFFGPGTRLTVL.

In this sample, this clone turned up a few times. This chain links TRBV14 with TRBJ1-5; D is undetermined. This CDR3 comprises 15 residues. Trimming shortened V by 3 bases and J by 4 bases, and 13 bases separated the two germline ends. The V gene's germline CDR1 is SGHDN and CDR2 FVKESK. The CDR3 DNA sequence: TGTGCCAGCAGCCACTCTAACCGGGGTAATCAGCCCCAGCATTTT. Translated: CASSHSNRGNQPQHF.

This clone was seen more than once but under ten times. The rearrangement uses TRBV29-1 and TRBJ2-1; the match to TRBD1 covers 8 bases. This CDR3 comprises 16 residues. V lost 6 bases and J lost 6; bases outside the gene matches: 16. Per the germline V gene, CDR1 is SQVTM and CDR2 is ANQGSEA. The CDR3 bases are TGCAGCGTCCCCAGAGCCGACAGGGGTTCGGTCAATGAGCAGTTCTTC. It specifies CSVPRADRGSVNEQFF.

The V and J genes are TRBV28 and TRBJ2-5; D is perhaps TRBD1 or TRBD2 (7 bases each). This CDR3 is built from 15 residues. Germline V CDR1 and CDR2: MDHEN, SYDVKM. The ends were cut back, 6 bases at V and 1 base at J, with 15 bases in the middle. CDR3 residues: CASSPGGTVQETQYF. The DNA for the CDR3 is TGTGCCAGCAGCCCCGGGGGGACAGTCCAAGAGACCCAGTACTTC.

This chain links TRBV7-3 with TRBJ2-7; D not resolved. CDR3 length: 15 amino acids. CDR1 is SGHTA, CDR2 FQGTGA, per germline. Deletions cut 1 base from V and 3 bases from J, with 13 bases between. The CDR3 nucleotides read TGTGCCAGCAGCTTAAGTGGCGGATACAACTACGAGCAGTACTTC. Translating gives CASSLSGGYNYEQYF.

This clone was detected a few times. The chain recombines TRBV23-1 with TRBJ2-4; no clear D. TRBV23-1 is an ORF, with its function uncertain. Trimming removed 8 bases from V and 0 bases from J, with 14 bases in between. The CDR3 runs 15 residues. Here the CDR3 DNA reads TGCGCCAGCGGAAAGATTGTACTAGCCAAAAACATTCAGTACTTC. This encodes CASGKIVLAKNIQYF.

The J gene is TRBJ2-1, the V gene TRBV29-1; D not resolved. Germline CDR1 and CDR2: SQVTM and ANQGSEA. This CDR3 is 13 amino acids long. The V end was cut by 3 bases, the J end by 5 bases, with 11 bases between. The CDR3 sequence is CSVDRQIDNEQFF. The CDR3 bases are TGCAGCGTTGATCGGCAGATTGACAATGAGCAGTTCTTC.

This chain links TRBV9 with TRBJ2-7; D gene uncertain. This CDR3 has 13 residues. The germline V gene encodes CDR1 SGDLS and CDR2 YYNGEE. The V end was cut by 4 bases, the J end by 2 bases, with 10 bases between. The CDR3 reads CASSPDVAYEQYF. The CDR3 DNA is TGTGCCAGCAGCCCTGACGTAGCCTACGAGCAGTACTTC.

The V call is TRBV7-2, the J call TRBJ2-4, with TRBD1 matching 8 bases. Germline CDR1 SGHTA, CDR2 FQGNSA. V shed 5 bases and J 5 bases; nucleotides not matched to a gene: 14. This CDR3 region has 17 residues. In DNA form, the CDR3 reads TGTGCCAGCAGCCGGACAGGGAGCGGAAGAGGGGAAAACATTCAGTACTTC. Its translation is CASSRTGSGRGENIQYF.

This clone was recorded at least ten times. Other DNA sequences in this specimen translate into the identical CDR3. The rearrangement joins TRBV7-2 to TRBJ2-5; D not certain. Trimming took 3 bases from V and 1 from J, leaving 0 bases between them. There are 11 residues in the CDR3. Germline loops: CDR1 SGHTA, CDR2 FQGNSA. CDR3 in DNA: TGTGCCAGCAGCTTCCAAGAGACCCAGTACTTC. This sequence encodes CASSFQETQYF.

CDR3 region: CSGYRQNTEAFF. In DNA form, the CDR3 reads TGCAGCGGATACAGACAGAACACTGAAGCTTTCTTT. The chain links TRBV29-1 to TRBJ1-1; D remains ambiguous. The germline V and J ends were trimmed by 7 bases and 1 base, with 10 bases remaining between them. The CDR3 spans 12 residues. Germline CDR1 is SQVTM and CDR2 is ANQGSEA. Looking up the rest from reference TRBV29-1 and TRBJ1-1 gives the full variable domain: SAVISQKPSRDICQRGTSLTIQCQVDSQVTMMFWYRQQPGQSLTLIATANQGSEATYESGFVIDKFPISRPNLTFSTLTVSNMSPEDSSIYLCSGYRQNTEAFFGQGTRLTVV.

This clone turned up a few times. This chain uses TRBV7-9 with TRBJ2-3, with 10 bases lining up with TRBD2. This CDR3 is built from 15 residues. Germline values: CDR1 SEHNR, CDR2 FQNEAQ (reference sequence). The J segment lost 0 bases and the V segment lost 7 bases, leaving 4 bases of the junction unmatched. CDR3 coding DNA: TGTGCCAGCACGACTAGCGGGCCGAGCACAGATACGCAGTATTTT. This encodes CASTTSGPSTDTQYF.

This clone was recorded a few times. The chain carries TRBV30 and TRBJ2-7; unclear D gene. Germline V gene sequence: CDR1 GTSNPN, CDR2 SVGIG (reference sequence). The germline V and J ends were trimmed by 2 bases and 3 bases, with 5 bases remaining between them. The CDR3 totals 11 residues. Here the CDR3 DNA reads TGTGCCTGGAGTAGGCACTACGAGCAGTACTTC. Its translation: CAWSRHYEQYF.

This chain joins TRBV7-3 and TRBJ2-2, with TRBD2 matching over 11 bases. Germline CDR1 SGHTA, CDR2 FQGTGA. Germline trimming cut 5 bases from V and 6 bases from J; bases unmatched to any gene: 8. The CDR3 is 16 amino acids. Written as DNA, the CDR3 is TGTGCCAGCAGCCTGATGACTAGCGGGAAGGCCGGGGAGCTGTTTTTT. As protein: CASSLMTSGKAGELFF.

The chain joins TRBV28 to TRBJ2-7; maybe TRBD1 (6 bases). This CDR3 contains 15 residues. Trimming stripped 4 bases from V and 4 bases from J, with 17 bases between. Germline V lookup: CDR1 MDHEN, CDR2 SYDVKM. Written as DNA, the CDR3 is TGTGCCAGCAGTTATGGGGGCCGCAATCGATACGAGCAGTACTTC. It is translated as CASSYGGRNRYEQYF.

The V gene is TRBV30, the J gene TRBJ1-5, with 12 bases that match TRBD1. Trimming removed 5 bases from V and 6 bases from J; junction bases left unmatched: 8. This CDR3 comprises 15 residues. Germline V gives CDR1 GTSNPN, CDR2 SVGIG (reference sequence). The CDR3 loop reads CAWDPGQGARQPQHF. The CDR3 DNA is TGTGCCTGGGACCCGGGACAGGGGGCGCGTCAGCCCCAGCATTTT.